These 27 T cell receptor beta chains originate from one sample sequenced in a study of siplizumab effects on memory and regulatory T cells. Profiled with immunoSEQ multiplex PCR; TCRdb holds only in-frame clones, not every one. Here the sample spans roughly 50,000 clones, under 98% being singletons. The specimen sequenced was naive CD4+ T cells sorted from blood. The receptor source for this set is a human donor in good health.

Here the CDR3 reads CASSLRPTSGLNQETQYF. In DNA form, the CDR3 reads TGTGCCAGCAGCCTACGGCCGACTAGCGGCCTGAACCAAGAGACCCAGTACTTC. The chain is built from TRBV4-2 and TRBJ2-5; TRBD2 agrees at 9 bases. With V trimmed by 4 bases and J by 0 bases, 12 bases remained unmatched. The CDR3 covers 18 residues. CDR1 and CDR2 (germline): LGHNA, YNFKEQ.

Here the CDR3 DNA reads TGTGCCAGCAGCCGAGAACGGAGCTCCTACAATGAGCAGTTCTTC. As protein: CASSRERSSYNEQFF. This sequence joins TRBV7-2 and TRBJ2-1; unclear D gene. Germline V lookup: CDR1 SGHTA, CDR2 FQGNSA. Trimming removed 5 bases at V and 0 bases at J, with 11 bases between. The CDR3 length is 15 residues.

The chain employs TRBV27 and TRBJ1-6, with 9 nucleotides matching TRBD1. After removal of 3 bases from V and 6 bases from J, the junction contained 0 bases not matched to a gene. Germline CDR1 is MNHEY and CDR2 is SMNVEV (reference sequence). The CDR3 is 14 amino acids. CDR3 in amino acids: CASSLGQGNSPLHF. DNA of the CDR3: TGTGCCAGCAGTTTGGGACAGGGTAATTCACCCCTCCACTTT.

The rearrangement joins TRBV6-7 to TRBJ2-1; D not certain. TRBV6-7 falls under the ORF class, with uncertain function. CDR3 size: 11 residues. V was cut by 5 bases and J by 6 bases, with 5 bases left in between. The CDR3 DNA is TGTGCCAGCAGTCCGGTCAATGAGCAGTTCTTC. Its translation is CASSPVNEQFF.

This chain connects TRBV7-9 to TRBJ2-7; TRBD2 agrees at 7 bases. This CDR3 has 14 amino acids. V was clipped by 5 bases and J by 3 bases; unmatched bases: 7. Per the germline V gene, CDR1 is SEHNR and CDR2 is FQNEAQ (reference sequence). The CDR3 nucleotides read TGTGCCAGCAGCCACCGGGGGGTGGTCTACGAGCAGTACTTC. It codes for CASSHRGVVYEQYF.

The chain is built from TRBV7-3 and TRBJ2-3, with 11 bases matching TRBD2. The CDR3 is 16 amino acids. Germline lookup yields CDR1 SGHTA and CDR2 FQGTGA. The V and J ends lost 4 bases and 6 bases, in that order; junction bases with no gene match: 9. This CDR3 is CASSSGLADARDTQYF. DNA of the CDR3: TGTGCCAGCAGCTCGGGACTAGCGGATGCAAGGGATACGCAGTATTTT.

The genes are TRBV7-3 and TRBJ2-3; 11 bases map to TRBD2. Germline V gene sequence: CDR1 SGHTA, CDR2 FQGTGA. CDR3 size: 15 residues. Trimming at V came to 1 base and at J to 5 bases, leaving 2 bases not matched to a gene. The CDR3, as DNA: TGTGCCAGCAGCTTAATAGCGGGAGGGGTAGATACGCAGTATTTT. Protein sequence: CASSLIAGGVDTQYF.

The rearrangement uses TRBV6-1 and TRBJ2-7, with 8 nucleotides matching TRBD1. The germline V gene has CDR1 MNHNS and CDR2 SASEGT. The CDR3 covers 14 residues. The V gene end was trimmed by 10 bases and the J gene end by 0 bases; junction bases not matched to a gene: 8. CDR3 amino acids: CATSWTGSSYEQYF. For the CDR3, the DNA is TGTGCCACCTCCTGGACAGGGAGCTCCTACGAGCAGTACTTC.

The V and J genes are TRBV11-1 and TRBJ2-7, with D hard to call. From germline, CDR1 is SGHAT and CDR2 FQDESV (reference sequence). CDR3 length: 14 residues. Trimming pared 2 bases from V and 6 bases from J, leaving 14 bases between. CDR3 DNA sequence: TGTGCCAGCAGCTTACGTCTTCCCCTGAGCGAGCAGTACTTC. Translating gives CASSLRLPLSEQYF.

This rearrangement joins TRBV5-1 to TRBJ1-5, with D possibly matching TRBD1 (6 bases). Germline-derived CDR1 and CDR2 are SGHRS and YFSETQ. This CDR3 comprises 14 residues. Trimming pared 4 bases from V and 4 bases from J, leaving 12 bases between. The CDR3 region is CASSPGTPNQPQHF. The CDR3 DNA reads as TGCGCCAGCAGCCCGGGGACACCGAATCAGCCCCAGCATTTT.

The V gene is TRBV27, the J gene TRBJ2-6, with no clear D. CDR1 MNHEY and CDR2 SMNVEV come from the germline V gene (reference sequence). Trimming shortened V by 5 bases and J by 1 base, and 9 bases separated the two germline ends. The CDR3 loop spans 15 amino acids. The CDR3 protein is CASSMTASGANVLTF. DNA for the CDR3: TGTGCCAGCAGTATGACCGCGTCTGGGGCCAACGTCCTGACTTTC.

The chain uses TRBV6-6 and TRBJ2-5; a possible D gene is TRBD2 (5 bases). With 6 bases removed from V and 2 bases from J, the gap between germline ends came to 10 bases. The CDR3 is made up of 13 amino acids. The germline gives CDR1 MNHNY, CDR2 SVGAGI (reference sequence). The CDR3 region is CASSRGYQETQYF. CDR3 nucleotides: TGTGCCAGCAGCCGGGGTTATCAAGAGACCCAGTACTTC.

V is TRBV7-6 and J is TRBJ1-1; TRBD1 is a possible D gene (6 bases). CDR1 SGHVS and CDR2 FNYEAQ come from the germline V gene. With 0 bases removed from V and 4 bases from J, the gap between germline ends came to 9 bases. This CDR3 contains 14 residues. CDR3 loop: CASSLATGLTEAFF. For the CDR3, the DNA is TGTGCCAGCAGCTTAGCTACAGGGCTCACTGAAGCTTTCTTT.

The CDR3 here is CSGTDLNTEAFF. CDR3 nucleotides: TGCAGCGGGACAGACTTGAACACTGAAGCTTTCTTT. The V and J genes are TRBV29-1 and TRBJ1-1; maybe TRBD1 (6 bases). The CDR3 runs 12 residues. Trimming removed 7 bases from V and 0 bases from J, with 9 bases in between. The germline V gene encodes CDR1 SQVTM and CDR2 ANQGSEA.

The chain has TRBV10-3 and TRBJ2-7; D is uncertain. CDR3 length: 12 amino acids. Germline V gives CDR1 ENHRY, CDR2 SYGVKD. The V gene lost 2 bases and the J gene lost 6 bases, with 8 bases spanning the gap. The DNA for the CDR3 is TGTGCCATCAGTGAGATGGCTTTCGAGCAGTACTTC. Its translation is CAISEMAFEQYF.

CDR3 sequence (DNA): TGCGCCAGCAGCTTAGTGACAGGGGGAGGTAATTCACCCCTCCACTTT. As protein: CASSLVTGGGNSPLHF. The V call is TRBV5-1, the J call TRBJ1-6; the match to TRBD1 covers 9 bases. The germline CDR1 and CDR2 sequences are SGHRS and YFSETQ. This CDR3 region has 16 residues. V lost 2 bases, J lost 6 bases, and 6 bases stayed unmatched.

The J gene is TRBJ2-1, the V gene TRBV7-9, with D unclear. This CDR3 comprises 15 residues. The V gene's germline CDR1 is SEHNR and CDR2 FQNEAQ (reference sequence). Trimming took 3 bases from V and 0 from J, leaving 9 bases between them. CDR3 protein: CASSFKTDSYNEQFF. For the CDR3, the DNA is TGTGCCAGCAGCTTTAAGACGGACTCCTACAATGAGCAGTTCTTC.

The gene calls are TRBV11-2 and TRBJ2-1; possibly TRBD2 for D (5 bases). CDR1 and CDR2 from the germline V gene are SGHAT and FQNNGV. Trimming cost V 4 bases and J 0 bases, with 10 bases left between them. The CDR3 covers 15 residues. CDR3 residues: CASSSIRGSYNEQFF. CDR3 DNA: TGTGCCAGCAGCTCCATTCGGGGCTCCTACAATGAGCAGTTCTTC.

The gene calls are TRBV7-2 and TRBJ1-5; D might be TRBD1 (5 bases). Deletions cut 5 bases from V and 1 base from J, with 9 bases between. The V gene's germline CDR1 is SGHTA and CDR2 FQGNSA. This CDR3 contains 14 residues. The chain's CDR3 is CASSPDRSNQPQHF. The CDR3 DNA follows: TGTGCCAGCAGCCCAGACAGAAGCAATCAGCCCCAGCATTTT.

V usage is TRBV6-1 and J usage is TRBJ2-4; D uncertain. This CDR3 has 17 amino acids. Trimming pared 2 bases from V and 2 bases from J, leaving 16 bases between. Germline V gene sequence: CDR1 MNHNS, CDR2 SASEGT. The CDR3 bases are TGTGCCAGCAGTGAAAGGCTCCTGAACGTAACCAAAAACATTCAGTACTTC. Amino acids: CASSERLLNVTKNIQYF.

The rearrangement links TRBV10-2 to TRBJ2-7; 9 nucleotides match TRBD1. This CDR3 is built from 14 residues. Germline assignment: CDR1 WSHSY and CDR2 SAAADI. With 3 bases clipped from V and 2 bases from J, the junction kept 2 bases outside the gene matches. The CDR3 protein is CASSEGTGTYEQYF. DNA of the CDR3: TGCGCCAGCAGTGAAGGGACAGGGACCTACGAGCAGTACTTC.

The J gene is TRBJ2-3, the V gene TRBV4-1; no reliable D call. The CDR3 is 17 amino acids. Trimming took 1 base from V and 5 from J, leaving 19 bases between them. Germline CDR1 MGHRA, CDR2 YSYEKL. CDR3 protein: CASSQANSGLEIDTQYF. The CDR3 DNA is TGCGCCAGCAGCCAAGCTAACTCCGGCCTTGAAATAGATACGCAGTATTTT.

The chain carries TRBV23-1 and TRBJ2-3; no clear D. TRBV23-1 is an ORF, and what it does is uncertain. Trimming removed 0 bases from V and 0 bases from J, with 7 bases in between. CDR3 size: 15 residues. CDR3 region: CASSQSLDSTDTQYF. The CDR3 DNA is TGCGCCAGCAGTCAATCTCTCGACAGCACAGATACGCAGTATTTT.

The chain is built from TRBV19 and TRBJ1-5; the match to TRBD1 covers 7 bases. The junction had 4 bases not matched to a gene; V was cut back by 4 bases and J by 4 bases. The CDR3 covers 14 residues. CDR1 and CDR2 (germline): LNHDA, SQIVND (reference sequence). CDR3 DNA: TGTGCCAGTAGTACGACAGGGACTAATCAGCCCCAGCATTTT. Encoded protein: CASSTTGTNQPQHF.

The rearrangement links TRBV6-1 to TRBJ2-1; D call uncertain. The V end lost 7 bases, the J end lost 0 bases, and 7 bases lay between the germline ends. Germline V gene data show CDR1 as MNHNS and CDR2 as SASEGT. This CDR3 is built from 13 residues. The CDR3 sequence is CASTGFSYNEQFF. The CDR3 DNA reads TGTGCCAGCACCGGGTTCTCCTACAATGAGCAGTTCTTC.

The chain recombines TRBV10-1 with TRBJ1-1; D call uncertain. CDR1 WNHNN and CDR2 SYGVQD come from the germline V gene (reference sequence). Trimming shortened V by 6 bases and J by 5 bases, and 13 bases separated the two germline ends. This CDR3 contains 13 residues. CDR3 coding DNA: TGCGCCAGCAGAGAAACCCCGGGGACTGAAGCTTTCTTT. Protein: CASRETPGTEAFF.

The gene calls are TRBV28 and TRBJ2-2, with D maybe TRBD2 (6 bases). The CDR3 extends over 15 amino acids. Germline assignment: CDR1 MDHEN and CDR2 SYDVKM. Deletions cut 8 bases from V and 0 bases from J, with 13 bases between. CDR3: CASVAGGTNTGELFF. The CDR3 coding sequence is TGTGCCAGCGTAGCCGGCGGGACGAACACCGGGGAGCTGTTTTTT.